This is a list of T cell receptor beta chains from one sample in a study of T-cell reconstitution after alpha-beta-depleted transplantation in children. TCRdb itself ran the PCR reads through MiXCR, one entry per CDR3 protein. Of hundreds of thousands of distinct CDR3 sequences listed, 20% to 30% are singletons. Specimen: PBMCs, mostly from graft donor cells, collected 360 days after TCRalphabeta/CD19-depleted stem cell transplant. Receptor source: a female patient between 2 and 15 years old who had a stem cell transplant for congenital amegakaryocytic thrombocytopenia, so the T cells may come from the graft donor. Each CDR3 is given with its conserved first and last residue. The D gene is left open where the match is weak. The size field is filled for only some rows; it gives once, few, many or a size class.

J gene | D gene | clone size | V gene | CDR3 protein | CDR3 DNA
TRBJ2-2 | NA | few | TRBV6-1 | CASREGGETGELFF | TGTGCCAGCAGAGAAGGGGGAGAAACCGGGGAGCTGTTTTTT
TRBJ2-3 | TRBD2 | NA | TRBV5-1 | CASSLILAGGLTDTQYF | TGCGCCAGCAGCTTGATCCTAGCGGGGGGCCTTACAGATACGCAGTATTTT
TRBJ1-2 | TRBD1 | NA | TRBV6-5 | CASSYEKGAGGYTF | TGTGCCAGCAGTTACGAGAAGGGGGCTGGTGGCTACACCTTC
TRBJ2-1 | NA | NA | TRBV6-2/TRBV6-3 | CASSYSAFGNEQFF | TGTGCCAGCAGTTACTCTGCGTTTGGCAATGAGCAGTTCTTC
TRBJ2-3 | NA | NA | TRBV3-1 | CASSQGRGPGAQYF | TGTGCCAGCAGCCAAGGCCGGGGCCCGGGGGCGCAGTATTTT
TRBJ2-1 | NA | NA | TRBV12-3/TRBV12-4 | CASSLAIQGQFF | TGTGCCAGCAGTTTAGCGATCCAGGGGCAGTTCTTC
TRBJ1-4 | NA | NA | TRBV7-2 | CASSVVATNEKLFF | TGTGCCAGCAGCGTGGTAGCAACTAATGAAAAACTGTTTTTT
TRBJ2-5 | NA | few | TRBV29-1 | CSVGFDRETQYF | TGCAGCGTTGGGTTCGACCGAGAGACCCAGTACTTC
TRBJ2-1 | TRBD2 | NA | TRBV4-3 | CASSLAPGGSSYNEQFF | TGCGCCAGCAGCCTCGCTCCGGGGGGTAGCTCCTACAATGAGCAGTTCTTC
TRBJ2-7 | NA | once | TRBV28 | CASSPPVGRGSHEQYF | TGTGCCAGCAGTCCTCCCGTTGGTAGGGGCAGCCACGAGCAGTACTTC
TRBJ2-7 | TRBD2 | few | TRBV20-1 | CSAQGLAGEPSYEQYF | TGCAGTGCGCAGGGACTAGCGGGAGAACCTTCCTACGAGCAGTACTTC
TRBJ2-1 | TRBD1 | NA | TRBV29-1 | CSVVRQGIFNEQFF | TGCAGCGTTGTTAGACAGGGAATTTTCAATGAGCAGTTCTTC
TRBJ2-5 | TRBD1 | few | TRBV2 | CASSSRDREETQYF | TGTGCCAGCAGTTCACGGGACAGGGAAGAGACCCAGTACTTC
TRBJ2-5 | NA | NA | TRBV28 | CASTWGHGQKVEQETQYF | TGTGCCAGCACCTGGGGCCACGGACAGAAGGTCGAACAAGAGACCCAGTACTTC
TRBJ2-3 | NA | NA | TRBV3-1 | CASRTLGIDTQYF | TGTGCCAGTCGGACATTGGGGATAGATACGCAGTATTTT
TRBJ1-4 | NA | few | TRBV4-2 | CASSQAQGQLNEKLFF | TGTGCCAGCAGCCAAGCACAAGGACAGTTAAATGAAAAACTGTTTTTT
TRBJ2-3 | TRBD2 | few | TRBV12-3/TRBV12-4 | CASSQTSGLADTQYF | TGTGCCAGCAGTCAGACTAGCGGGTTAGCAGATACGCAGTATTTT
TRBJ2-2 | NA | few | TRBV6-5 | CASRYDGTGELFF | TGTGCCAGCAGATACGACGGGACCGGGGAGCTGTTTTTT